These 31 T cell receptor beta chains came from one sample sequenced in a study of blood T cells in healthy people across ages. The authors ran a second PCR of about 6 to 11 cycles using a sample-barcoded 5' primer and a J-beta primer mix. TCRdb reprocessed the 5' RACE reads via MiXCR and lists one record per CDR3 protein. The repertoire holds more than 1.4 million distinct CDR3 sequences, with around 39% as singletons. The source material was blood. Receptors were obtained from a woman aged 18-35 years in good health.

V gene TRBV7-9 combines with J gene TRBJ1-2; D gene uncertain. Germline V CDR1 and CDR2: SEHNR, FQNEAQ (reference sequence). V shed 4 bases and J shed 2 bases, with 11 bases lying between them. The CDR3 covers 14 residues. The CDR3 reads CASSSMSSNYGYTF. The DNA for the CDR3 is TGTGCCAGCAGCTCGATGAGTTCCAACTATGGCTACACCTTC.

This clonotype occurred a few times. The chain employs TRBV20-1 and TRBJ1-2; D is uncertain. Trimming removed 5 bases at V and 0 bases at J, with 10 bases between. Germline V gene lookup returns CDR1 DFQATT and CDR2 SNEGSKA (reference sequence). The CDR3 covers 13 residues. The CDR3 DNA is TGCAGTGCTTATGACACTGCTAACTATGGCTACACCTTC. This translates into CSAYDTANYGYTF.

As concerns this clonotype: It may be a read error: a sequence one base away is much more abundant. This chain joins TRBV6-5 and TRBJ2-3; unclear D gene. Germline loops: CDR1 MNHEY, CDR2 SVGAGI. The CDR3 sequence is 14 residues long. V was cut by 6 bases and J by 2 bases, with 12 bases left in between. This chain's CDR3 is CASSLRAPTDTQYF. The CDR3 region has the DNA TGTGCCAGCAGCCTACGAGCGCCCACAGATACGCAGTATTTT.

This chain joins TRBV20-1 and TRBJ2-3; no definite D call. The germline V gene has CDR1 DFQATT and CDR2 SNEGSKA (reference sequence). V lost 2 bases, J lost 2 bases, and 17 bases lay in between. CDR3 length equals 16 residues. CDR3 residues: CSARSLQILTTDTQYF. DNA of the CDR3: TGCAGTGCTAGAAGTCTCCAAATTCTTACCACAGATACGCAGTATTTT.

This clonotype has a handful of counts. This chain connects TRBV12-3 or TRBV12-4 to TRBJ2-1; 10 nucleotides agree with TRBD2. V shed 6 bases and J 7 bases; nucleotides not matched to a gene: 3. The CDR3 is made up of 13 amino acids. The CDR3 DNA reads TGTGCCAGCAGACTAGCGGGGACGAATGAGCAGTTCTTC. Protein product: CASRLAGTNEQFF.

The chain joins TRBV20-1 to TRBJ1-1; 7 bases agree with TRBD1. Germline V gene lookup returns CDR1 DFQATT and CDR2 SNEGSKA (reference sequence). The ends lost 2 bases at V and 1 base at J; junction bases unmatched: 4. The CDR3 extends over 14 amino acids. The CDR3 protein is CSARSQGKNTEAFF. As DNA, the CDR3 is TGCAGTGCTAGATCACAGGGGAAGAACACTGAAGCTTTCTTT.

This clonotype was seen repeatedly, ten times or more. The chain has TRBV25-1 and TRBJ1-2; D gene ambiguous. The CDR3 extends over 14 amino acids. Deletions cut 0 bases from V and 2 bases from J, with 7 bases between. Germline V gene sequence: CDR1 MGHDK, CDR2 SYGVNS. CDR3: CASSEYGSNYGYTF. CDR3 DNA sequence: TGTGCCAGCAGTGAATATGGCAGCAACTATGGCTACACCTTC.

This clonotype was counted only a few times. The chain is built from TRBV18 and TRBJ2-7; D is perhaps TRBD1 or TRBD2 (5 bases each). Germline V gene lookup returns CDR1 KGHSH and CDR2 LQKENI. Trimming shortened V by 5 bases and J by 6 bases, and 8 bases separated the two germline ends. The CDR3 length is 11 residues. The CDR3 reads CASSNGGEQYF. As DNA, the CDR3 is TGTGCCAGCTCAAATGGGGGCGAGCAGTACTTC.

The chain couples TRBV20-1 to TRBJ1-1; D is perhaps TRBD1 (5 bases). This CDR3 spans 11 amino acids. V dropped 5 bases and J dropped 10 bases, with 14 bases sitting between them. CDR1 is DFQATT, CDR2 SNEGSKA, per germline (reference sequence). The DNA of the CDR3 is TGCAGTGCTGACCGGGACGGAGGAGCTTTCTTT. It encodes CSADRDGGAFF.

The chain joins TRBV30 to TRBJ1-1, with TRBD1 matching over 8 bases. Germline values: CDR1 GTSNPN, CDR2 SVGIG (reference sequence). The CDR3 is 14 amino acids. The ends lost 2 bases at V and 3 bases at J; junction bases unmatched: 5. CDR3 DNA sequence: TGTGCCTGGAGTAGTGGCAGGGGGCACACTGAAGCTTTCTTT. Protein product: CAWSSGRGHTEAFF.

This clonotype came up a few times. The rearrangement joins TRBV20-1 to TRBJ1-6; 10 bases fit TRBD1. The length of the CDR3 is 15 residues. V was pared by 6 bases and J by 9 bases, with 11 bases of the junction left unmatched. Germline CDR1 reads DFQATT; CDR2 reads SNEGSKA (reference sequence). CDR3 loop: CSARGGTGVSSPLHF. The CDR3 region has the DNA TGCAGTGCCCGAGGTGGGACAGGGGTTAGTTCACCCCTCCACTTT.

This chain joins TRBV21-1 and TRBJ2-1; TRBD1 is the table's D call, not checked against the DNA. TRBV21-1 is annotated as a pseudogene. The CDR3 has 18 residues. The CDR3 loop is CASSKRGKGTGGYNEQFF. CDR3 nucleotide sequence: TGTGCCAGCAGCAAAAGGGGGAAGGGGACAGGGGGTTACAATGAGCAGTTCTTC.

This chain joins TRBV13 and TRBJ2-2, with 9 bases identical to TRBD1. CDR3 length: 18 residues. Trimming at V came to 6 bases and at J to 4 bases, leaving 15 bases not matched to a gene. Germline V gives CDR1 PRHDT, CDR2 FYEKMQ (reference sequence). CDR3: CASSSSPGQGSVTGELFF. For the CDR3, the DNA is TGTGCCAGCAGTTCTAGCCCGGGACAGGGCTCGGTCACCGGGGAGCTGTTTTTT.

Written as DNA, the CDR3 is TGTGCCAGCAGTGAAGGTCATGAGACCCAGTACTTC. It encodes CASSEGHETQYF. The gene calls are TRBV25-1 and TRBJ2-5; D gene uncertain. The CDR3 is 12 residues long. From germline, CDR1 is MGHDK and CDR2 SYGVNS. V was clipped by 2 bases and J by 5 bases, with 6 bases between them.

This chain links TRBV30 with TRBJ2-2; D not resolved. V was pared by 4 bases and J by 5 bases, with 5 bases between. The CDR3 length is 11 residues. Looked up from germline, CDR1 is GTSNPN and CDR2 is SVGIG (reference sequence). DNA of the CDR3: TGTGCCTGGACCCGGACCGGGGAGCTGTTTTTT. It translates to CAWTRTGELFF.

This clonotype was seen more than once but under ten times. The CDR3 reads CSARAVLQGSGYTF. Here the CDR3 DNA reads TGCAGTGCTAGAGCGGTTTTACAGGGCAGTGGCTACACCTTC. The chain combines TRBV20-1 with TRBJ1-2; D may be TRBD1 (6 bases). With 1 base removed from V and 7 bases from J, the gap between germline ends came to 16 bases. Germline CDR1 is DFQATT and CDR2 is SNEGSKA (reference sequence). This CDR3 comprises 14 residues.

Many counts were recorded for this clonotype. V usage is TRBV4-1 and J usage is TRBJ2-1; 10 bases map to TRBD1. With V trimmed by 4 bases and J by 3 bases, 6 bases remained unmatched. The germline gives CDR1 MGHRA, CDR2 YSYEKL. The CDR3 runs to 16 residues. In nucleotides, the CDR3 is TGCGCCAGCAGCCTTGAGGGACAGGGGAACTACAATGAGCAGTTCTTC. Translated: CASSLEGQGNYNEQFF.

The J gene is TRBJ1-2, the V gene TRBV6-1; D unresolved. V shed 4 bases and J shed 1 base, with 10 bases lying between them. This CDR3 is 14 amino acids long. Germline lookup yields CDR1 MNHNS and CDR2 SASEGT. The CDR3 reads CASSGAASNYGYTF. The CDR3 bases are TGTGCCAGCAGTGGGGCGGCAAGTAACTATGGCTACACCTTC.

This clonotype has only a few counts. V usage is TRBV20-1 and J usage is TRBJ2-7, with D unresolved. The germline V and J ends were trimmed by 3 bases and 2 bases, with 11 bases remaining between them. This CDR3 is built from 13 residues. Germline V gene lookup returns CDR1 DFQATT and CDR2 SNEGSKA (reference sequence). Here the CDR3 DNA reads TGCAGTGCTAGCGGGCCTGGAACCTACGAGCAGTACTTC. Protein product: CSASGPGTYEQYF.

V is TRBV4-1 and J is TRBJ1-5; D call uncertain. The CDR3 runs 15 residues. Germline V gives CDR1 MGHRA, CDR2 YSYEKL. Trimming removed 1 base from V and 1 base from J, with 8 bases in between. The DNA for the CDR3 is TGCGCCAGCAGCCAAGCCCTCGGAAGCAATCAGCCCCAGCATTTT. The encoded protein is CASSQALGSNQPQHF.

The V call is TRBV20-1, the J call TRBJ2-1; 7 bases match TRBD2. Germline V gene sequence: CDR1 DFQATT, CDR2 SNEGSKA (reference sequence). Trimming took 0 bases from V and 0 from J; bases not matched to a gene: 5. The CDR3 runs 16 residues. The CDR3 region has the DNA TGCAGTGCTAGAGATCCGACGGGAGGCTCCTACAATGAGCAGTTCTTC. Translated: CSARDPTGGSYNEQFF.

This clonotype was observed once. The chain joins TRBV6-4 to TRBJ1-1; D call uncertain. The CDR3 contains 13 residues. The V end lost 3 bases, the J end lost 4 bases, and 9 bases lay between the germline ends. Germline lookup yields CDR1 MRHNA and CDR2 SNTAGT. Written as DNA, the CDR3 is TGTGCCAGCAGTGAGGAGGAGACCACTGAAGCTTTCTTT. Protein product: CASSEEETTEAFF.

This clonotype was seen more than once but under ten times. This chain connects TRBV6-1 to TRBJ1-1, with D possibly matching TRBD1 (5 bases). V shed 4 bases and J shed 0 bases, with 21 bases lying between them. The germline V gene encodes CDR1 MNHNS and CDR2 SASEGT. CDR3 length: 18 residues. The CDR3 spells CASSVLRGDGPMNTEAFF. In DNA, the CDR3 is TGTGCCAGCAGTGTTTTGAGGGGAGACGGCCCCATGAACACTGAAGCTTTCTTT.

The chain combines TRBV28 with TRBJ2-4, with D hard to call. With 6 bases removed from V and 13 bases from J, the gap between germline ends came to 16 bases. Germline-derived CDR1 and CDR2 are MDHEN and SYDVKM. The CDR3 runs 12 residues. CDR3 DNA: TGTGCCAGCAGAGCCGGTGGTCCGAACCAGTACTTC. It is translated as CASRAGGPNQYF.

The count of this clonotype is one. The rearrangement links TRBV15 to TRBJ2-2; no clear D gene. The ends were cut back, 3 bases at V and 6 bases at J, with 14 bases in the middle. This CDR3 comprises 15 residues. Germline assignment: CDR1 LNHNV and CDR2 YYDKDF (reference sequence). CDR3 in amino acids: CATSSIMKGAGELFF. CDR3 coding DNA: TGTGCCACCAGCAGTATCATGAAGGGTGCCGGGGAGCTGTTTTTT.

About this clonotype itself: Mismatch with germline at one junction end may stem from a read error. The chain recombines TRBV9 with TRBJ1-1; tentative D call: TRBD1 (6 bases). This CDR3 spans 15 amino acids. In germline, CDR1 is SGDLS, CDR2 YYNGEE. In DNA, the CDR3 is TGTGCCAACAGCCCCGGGGGCGGGATGAACACTGAAGCTTTCTTT. Its protein is CANSPGGGMNTEAFF.

As concerns this clonotype: The junction does not match germline at one end; this may be a read error. The chain couples TRBV4-2 to TRBJ2-5; 7 nucleotides match TRBD2. CDR1 is LGHNA, CDR2 YNFKEQ, per germline. This CDR3 is 13 amino acids long. The CDR3 DNA is TGTGCCAGCAGCCAAGGAGGACTAGAGAACCAGTACTTC. It encodes CASSQGGLENQYF.

This clonotype was seen a single time. The chain links TRBV7-8 to TRBJ2-1; TRBD1 is a possible D gene (5 bases). Germline CDR1 and CDR2: SGHVS and FQNEAQ. This CDR3 has 16 amino acids. V was cut by 6 bases and J by 2 bases, with 17 bases left in between. In DNA form, the CDR3 reads TGTGCCAGCAGTTCATCCAGGGTCCGCGCCTACAATGAGCAGTTCTTC. This codes for CASSSSRVRAYNEQFF.

This clonotype came up a few times. The rearrangement links TRBV10-3 to TRBJ1-2, with 9 bases aligning to TRBD1. CDR1 ENHRY and CDR2 SYGVKD come from the germline V gene. With V trimmed by 7 bases and J by 3 bases, 6 bases remained unmatched. The CDR3 consists of 14 residues. The CDR3 bases are TGTGCCATCAAAGGGACAGGGCTCGACTATGGCTACACCTTC. It yields the protein CAIKGTGLDYGYTF.

The gene calls are TRBV4-1 and TRBJ2-3; 13 bases align to TRBD2. The germline CDR1 and CDR2 sequences are MGHRA and YSYEKL. The ends lost 1 base at V and 0 bases at J; junction bases unmatched: 10. This CDR3 contains 20 residues. This chain's CDR3 is CASSQVYPGTSGTSTDTQYF. The CDR3, as DNA: TGCGCCAGCAGCCAAGTCTACCCAGGGACTAGCGGGACTAGCACAGATACGCAGTATTTT.

This clonotype was recorded at least ten times. The chain's CDR3 is CASRQNTEAFF. Here the CDR3 DNA reads TGTGCCAGTAGACAGAACACTGAAGCTTTCTTT. J is TRBJ1-1 and V is TRBV2; unclear D gene. This CDR3 comprises 11 residues. Per germline, CDR1 SNHLY and CDR2 FYNNEI. Trimming removed 9 bases at V and 1 base at J, with 6 bases between.